A single sample gave rise to the 3 T cell receptor beta chains below, sequenced in a study of cytomegalovirus exposure and HLA in healthy donors. Clones were sequenced by immunoSEQ multiplex PCR, and TCRdb holds only the in-frame ones, with some missing. The data hold approximately 160,000 clones, with more than 70% observed a single time. The sequenced sample was PBMCs. Source of these receptors: a man aged 25 to 40 in good health and CMV-seropositive.

This chain joins TRBV27 and TRBJ1-5, with unresolved D. CDR1 MNHEY and CDR2 SMNVEV come from the germline V gene (reference sequence). The CDR3 is made up of 15 amino acids. The V and J ends lost 6 bases and 0 bases respectively, with 12 bases between them. The CDR3 loop reads CASSSMAYSNQPQHF. Written as DNA, the CDR3 is TGTGCCAGCAGCTCCATGGCTTATAGCAATCAGCCCCAGCATTTT.

The gene calls are TRBV6-1 and TRBJ2-7; unclear D gene. Trimming cost V 2 bases and J 2 bases, with 7 bases left between them. This CDR3 has 13 amino acids. CDR1 MNHNS and CDR2 SASEGT come from the germline V gene. CDR3 region: CASSESQAYEQYF. Written as DNA, the CDR3 is TGTGCCAGCAGTGAATCCCAGGCCTACGAGCAGTACTTC.

The gene calls are TRBV9 and TRBJ1-2; D is undetermined. The CDR3 has 14 residues. V was shortened by 4 bases and J by 8 bases, with 18 bases between the two germline ends. Germline loops: CDR1 SGDLS, CDR2 YYNGEE. The CDR3 is CASSPNAPVEGYTF. In DNA, the CDR3 is TGTGCCAGCAGCCCGAACGCTCCGGTAGAAGGCTACACCTTC.